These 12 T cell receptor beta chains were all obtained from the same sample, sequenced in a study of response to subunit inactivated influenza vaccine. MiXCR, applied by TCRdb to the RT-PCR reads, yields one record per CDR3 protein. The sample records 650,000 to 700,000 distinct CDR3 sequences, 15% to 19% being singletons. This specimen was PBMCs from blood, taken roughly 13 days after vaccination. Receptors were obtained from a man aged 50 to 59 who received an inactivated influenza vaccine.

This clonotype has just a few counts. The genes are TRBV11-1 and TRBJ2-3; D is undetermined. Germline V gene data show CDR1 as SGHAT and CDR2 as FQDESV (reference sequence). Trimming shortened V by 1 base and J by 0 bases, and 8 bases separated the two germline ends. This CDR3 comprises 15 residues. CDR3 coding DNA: TGTGCCAGCAGCTTAGACAGCCCCAGCACAGATACGCAGTATTTT. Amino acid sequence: CASSLDSPSTDTQYF.

DNA of the CDR3: TGCAGTGCCTGGAGACCGGGACAGGGATATCAGCCCCAGCATTTT. This translates into CSAWRPGQGYQPQHF. The V and J genes are TRBV20-1 and TRBJ1-5; 9 nucleotides agree with TRBD1. The V gene end was trimmed by 6 bases and the J gene end by 5 bases; junction bases not matched to a gene: 11. The CDR3 loop spans 15 amino acids. The V gene's germline CDR1 is DFQATT and CDR2 SNEGSKA (reference sequence).

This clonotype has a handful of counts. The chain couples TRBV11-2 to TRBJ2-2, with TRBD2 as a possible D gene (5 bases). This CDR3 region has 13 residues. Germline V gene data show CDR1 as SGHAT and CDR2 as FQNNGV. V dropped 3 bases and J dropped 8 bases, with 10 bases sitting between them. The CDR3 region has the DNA TGTGCCAGCAGCTTCGGGGTTTTGGGGGAGCTGTTTTTT. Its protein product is CASSFGVLGELFF.

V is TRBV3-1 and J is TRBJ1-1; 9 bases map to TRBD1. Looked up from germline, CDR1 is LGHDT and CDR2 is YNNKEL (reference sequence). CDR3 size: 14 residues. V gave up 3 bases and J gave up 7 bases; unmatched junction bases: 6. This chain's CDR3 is CASSQGTGHGEAFF. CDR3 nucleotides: TGTGCCAGCAGCCAGGGGACAGGGCACGGTGAAGCTTTCTTT.

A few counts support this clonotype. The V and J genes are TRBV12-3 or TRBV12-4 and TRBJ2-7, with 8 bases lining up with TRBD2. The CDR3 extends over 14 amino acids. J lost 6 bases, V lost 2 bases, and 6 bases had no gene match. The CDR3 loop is CASSLSSGLTEQYF. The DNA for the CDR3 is TGTGCCAGCAGTTTATCTAGCGGGCTCACCGAGCAGTACTTC.

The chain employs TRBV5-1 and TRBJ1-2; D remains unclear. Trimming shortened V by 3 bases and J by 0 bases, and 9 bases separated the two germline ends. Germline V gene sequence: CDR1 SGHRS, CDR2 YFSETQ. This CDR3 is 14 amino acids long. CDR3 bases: TGCGCCAGCAGCTCCAGGACTTCTAACTATGGCTACACCTTC. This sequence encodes CASSSRTSNYGYTF. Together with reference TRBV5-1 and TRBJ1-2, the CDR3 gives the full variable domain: KAGVTQTPRYLIKTRGQQVTLSCSPISGHRSVSWYQQTPGQGLQFLFEYFSETQRNKGNFPGRFSGRQFSNSRSEMNVSTLELGDSALYLCASSSRTSNYGYTFGSGTRLTVV.

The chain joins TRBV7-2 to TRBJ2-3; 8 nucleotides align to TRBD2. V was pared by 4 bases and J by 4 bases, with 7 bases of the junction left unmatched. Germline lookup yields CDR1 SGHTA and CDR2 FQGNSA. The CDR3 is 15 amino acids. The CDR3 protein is CASSSRGGRADTQYF. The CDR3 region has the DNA TGTGCCAGCAGCTCCCGCGGGGGGCGGGCAGATACGCAGTATTTT.

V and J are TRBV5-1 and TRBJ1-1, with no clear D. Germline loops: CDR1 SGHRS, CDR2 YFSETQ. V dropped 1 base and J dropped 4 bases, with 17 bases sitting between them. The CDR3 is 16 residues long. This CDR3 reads CASSLFGLGDGTEAFF. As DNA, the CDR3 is TGCGCCAGCAGCTTGTTTGGTTTAGGAGACGGCACTGAAGCTTTCTTT.

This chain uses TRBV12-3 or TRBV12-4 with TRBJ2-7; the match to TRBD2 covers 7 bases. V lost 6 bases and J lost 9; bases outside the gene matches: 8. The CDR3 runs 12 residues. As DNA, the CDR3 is TGTGCCAGCAGGGGGAGGGATCTTGGGCAGTACTTC. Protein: CASRGRDLGQYF.

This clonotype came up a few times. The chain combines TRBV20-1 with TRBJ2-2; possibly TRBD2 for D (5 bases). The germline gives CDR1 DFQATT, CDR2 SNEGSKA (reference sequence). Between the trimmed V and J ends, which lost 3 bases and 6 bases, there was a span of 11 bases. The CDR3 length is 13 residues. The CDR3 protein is CSARSSRAGELFF. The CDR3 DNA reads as TGCAGTGCTAGGAGTTCGCGGGCCGGGGAGCTGTTTTTT.

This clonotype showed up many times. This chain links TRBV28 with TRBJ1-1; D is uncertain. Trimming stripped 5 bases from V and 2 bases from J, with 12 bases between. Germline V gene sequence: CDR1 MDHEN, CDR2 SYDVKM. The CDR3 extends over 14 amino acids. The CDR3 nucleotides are TGTGCCAGCAGTCTAAACGGAATTAACACTGAAGCTTTCTTT. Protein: CASSLNGINTEAFF.

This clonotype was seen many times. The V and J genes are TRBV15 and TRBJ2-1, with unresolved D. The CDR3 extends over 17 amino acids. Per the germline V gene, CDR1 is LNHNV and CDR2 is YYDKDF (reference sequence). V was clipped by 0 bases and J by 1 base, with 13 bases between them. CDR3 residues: CATSRDARWRSYNEQFF. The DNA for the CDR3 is TGTGCCACCAGCAGAGATGCGAGGTGGCGGTCCTACAATGAGCAGTTCTTC.